This TCR beta chain was recorded in a study of blood T cells in healthy people across ages. Alongside a J-beta primer mix, a sample-barcoded 5' primer served in a second PCR lasting about 7 to 11 cycles. Every single cDNA molecule received a tag from a template-switch adaptor with 12 random nucleotides. From the 5' RACE reads, TCRdb called clonotypes with MiXCR, one entry per CDR3 protein. The table shows roughly 1,300,000 distinct CDR3 sequences, with roughly 60% occurring only once. Germline values: CDR1 LGHNA, CDR2 YSLEER. The CDR3 consists of 15 residues. The authors drew about 9.5 milliliters of peripheral blood from each donor. In regard to this clonotype: The junction does not match germline at one end; this may be a read error.

The TCR sequence derives from a man younger than 30 in good health. The chain couples TRBV4-3 to TRBJ1-2, with TRBD1 matching 7 bases. The specimen was blood. CDR3 region: CACSQEAGTAYGYTF. The CDR3 region has the DNA TGCGCCTGCAGCCAAGAGGCCGGGACAGCCTATGGCTACACCTTC.